This TCR beta chain was identified during a study of blood T cell repertoires in COVID-19. Libraries were prepared by immunoSEQ multiplex PCR; TCRdb keeps only in-frame clonotypes and omits some of them. The data hold 140,000 to 150,000 clones, with around 84% observed a single time. The CDR3 consists of 16 residues. V was shortened by 2 bases and J by 1 base, with 14 bases between the two germline ends. The V gene's germline CDR1 is LGHDT and CDR2 YNNKEL (reference sequence). This clone was counted a few times. This sequence joins TRBV3-1 (or the pseudogene TRBV3-2) and TRBJ2-5, with a tentative D call TRBD2 (5 bases). The source of this sequence is a woman aged 45-59 years who had been exposed to COVID-19. The specimen was PBMCs or T cells enriched from blood (not recorded which). CDR3 region: CASSQPPGSGQETQYF. The CDR3 bases are TGTGCCAGCAGCCAACCCCCTGGGAGCGGCCAAGAGACCCAGTACTTC.